These 21 T cell receptor beta chains came from one sample sequenced in a study of cytomegalovirus exposure and HLA in healthy donors. The PCR contained 60 Vbeta and 13 Jbeta primers. Profiling relied on immunoSEQ multiplex PCR, and the TCRdb table lists in-frame clones only, not all of them. The sample table sets out about 200,000 clones. Sample: PBMCs. The receptors stem from a young man in good health and CMV-seronegative.

The chain recombines TRBV7-8 with TRBJ2-5, with 9 bases identical to TRBD1. The ends lost 1 base at V and 7 bases at J; junction bases unmatched: 4. This CDR3 is built from 14 residues. The germline V gene has CDR1 SGHVS and CDR2 FQNEAQ. The CDR3 protein is CASSLGDRVATQYF. CDR3 nucleotides: TGTGCCAGCAGCTTAGGGGACAGGGTCGCGACCCAGTACTTC.

The chain combines TRBV6-5 with TRBJ2-1; 11 nucleotides match TRBD2. The CDR3 loop spans 15 amino acids. Germline-derived CDR1 and CDR2 are MNHEY and SVGAGI. V lost 6 bases and J lost 5; bases outside the gene matches: 6. The CDR3 region is CASRRTSGRHNEQFF. The CDR3 DNA follows: TGTGCCAGCAGAAGAACTAGCGGGAGACACAATGAGCAGTTCTTC.

This sequence joins TRBV2 and TRBJ1-5, with TRBD1 identical over 7 bases. Trimming removed 7 bases from V and 6 bases from J; junction bases left unmatched: 15. The CDR3 is 16 amino acids. Germline values: CDR1 SNHLY, CDR2 FYNNEI. The CDR3 here is CASNPSRQGQGQPQHF. The CDR3 DNA reads as TGTGCCAGCAATCCCTCCCGACAGGGCCAGGGTCAGCCCCAGCATTTT.

The J gene is TRBJ2-5, the V gene TRBV6-1; 7 bases match TRBD1. The DNA end is more similar to TRBJ2-7, so the J call may be wrong. Germline CDR1 MNHNS, CDR2 SASEGT. The CDR3 totals 18 residues. Here the CDR3 reads CASSDLASGGRGSYEQYF. CDR3 in DNA: TGTGCCAGCAGTGACCTCGCTTCAGGGGGAAGGGGTTCCTACGAGCAGTACTTC.

The genes are TRBV18 and TRBJ1-5; D gene unclear. The CDR3 has 17 amino acids. Per the germline V gene, CDR1 is KGHSH and CDR2 is LQKENI. Trimming cost V 3 bases and J 0 bases, with 15 bases left between them. DNA for the CDR3: TGTGCCAGCTCACCTTACCACACAGAATATAGCAATCAGCCCCAGCATTTT. Translated: CASSPYHTEYSNQPQHF. The entire variable domain, with the rest obtained from reference TRBV18 and TRBJ1-5, is as follows: NAGVMQNPRHLVRRRGQEARLRCSPMKGHSHVYWYRQLPEEGLKFMVYLQKENIIDESGMPKERFSAEFPKEGPSILRIQQVVRGDSAAYFCASSPYHTEYSNQPQHFGDGTRLSIL.

The V call is TRBV6-5, the J call TRBJ1-2, with D perhaps TRBD1 (6 bases). The V gene lost 2 bases and the J gene lost 8 bases, with 12 bases spanning the gap. The CDR3 runs 13 residues. The germline CDR1 and CDR2 sequences are MNHEY and SVGAGI. CDR3 region: CASSYRGAEGYTF. The DNA for the CDR3 is TGTGCCAGCAGTTACCGGGGGGCTGAAGGCTACACCTTC.

The rearrangement links TRBV27 to TRBJ2-1; D is unclear. V lost 3 bases to trimming and J lost 8 bases, with 14 bases between them. In germline, CDR1 is MNHEY, CDR2 SMNVEV (reference sequence). The CDR3 is made up of 14 amino acids. This chain's CDR3 is CASSLRSEYDEQFF. The CDR3 DNA is TGTGCCAGCAGTTTGCGTTCGGAGTACGATGAGCAGTTCTTC.

This chain links TRBV6-6 with TRBJ2-3; D possibly corresponds to TRBD2 (6 bases). Looked up from germline, CDR1 is MNHNY and CDR2 is SVGAGI (reference sequence). With 1 base removed from V and 0 bases from J, the gap between germline ends came to 8 bases. The CDR3 length is 15 residues. This CDR3 is CASSYWGESTDTQYF. The CDR3 coding sequence is TGTGCCAGCAGTTACTGGGGGGAAAGCACAGATACGCAGTATTTT.

This chain links TRBV20-1 with TRBJ2-5; possible D gene TRBD2, 7 bases. Germline values: CDR1 DFQATT, CDR2 SNEGSKA (reference sequence). The CDR3 is made up of 11 amino acids. V lost 7 bases and J 5 bases, leaving 11 bases between the germline ends. Here the CDR3 reads CSGEGGETQYF. In DNA, the CDR3 is TGCAGTGGCGAGGGGGGGGAGACCCAGTACTTC.

This chain links TRBV28 with TRBJ1-1, with 7 positions matching TRBD1. V lost 2 bases and J lost 3; bases outside the gene matches: 9. This CDR3 has 16 residues. Germline CDR1 is MDHEN and CDR2 is SYDVKM. The CDR3 nucleotides are TGTGCCAGCAGTTTACCCGGGACAGCGGATTACACTGAAGCTTTCTTT. This encodes CASSLPGTADYTEAFF.

This rearrangement joins TRBV11-2 to TRBJ2-1, with 9 bases fitting TRBD2. The V gene end was trimmed by 3 bases and the J gene end by 7 bases; junction bases not matched to a gene: 10. This CDR3 spans 16 amino acids. Germline V gives CDR1 SGHAT, CDR2 FQNNGV. CDR3 sequence reads: CASSFGLAGNGNEQFF. CDR3 bases: TGTGCCAGCAGCTTTGGGCTAGCGGGAAATGGGAATGAGCAGTTCTTC.

V and J are TRBV5-1 and TRBJ1-3; 7 bases agree with TRBD1. Germline CDR1 reads SGHRS; CDR2 reads YFSETQ. CDR3 length: 16 residues. After removal of 0 bases from V and 2 bases from J, the junction contained 5 bases not matched to a gene. As DNA, the CDR3 is TGCGCCAGCAGCTTGGCCGACAGGGTAGCTGGAAACACCATATATTTT. Translated, it gives CASSLADRVAGNTIYF.

The chain employs TRBV19 and TRBJ1-1; 7 bases line up with TRBD1. The CDR3 spans 14 residues. CDR1 is LNHDA and CDR2 is SQIVND in the germline V gene (reference sequence). With 4 bases clipped from V and 0 bases from J, the junction kept 2 bases outside the gene matches. CDR3 bases: TGTGCCAGTAGTAGGACAGGTATGAACACTGAAGCTTTCTTT. Translating it yields CASSRTGMNTEAFF.

The CDR3 region has the DNA TGCAGTCGTGCCGGGCAAGAGACCCAGTACTTC. Protein sequence: CSRAGQETQYF. This sequence joins TRBV20-1 and TRBJ2-5, with unresolved D. CDR3 length: 11 amino acids. The V gene lost 8 bases and the J gene lost 2 bases, with 9 bases spanning the gap. The V gene's germline CDR1 is DFQATT and CDR2 SNEGSKA (reference sequence).

The chain combines TRBV11-2 with TRBJ1-2; D gene uncertain. Trimming removed 5 bases at V and 2 bases at J, with 15 bases between. Germline CDR1 is SGHAT and CDR2 is FQNNGV. This CDR3 has 15 residues. The CDR3 is CASSPPGLSNYGYTF. CDR3 in DNA: TGTGCCAGCAGCCCCCCCGGTCTCTCCAACTATGGCTACACCTTC.

The chain recombines TRBV6-5 with TRBJ2-7; no definite D call. The CDR3 extends over 15 amino acids. V lost 6 bases and J lost 7, with 22 bases in between. Germline V lookup: CDR1 MNHEY, CDR2 SVGAGI. In nucleotides, the CDR3 is TGTGCCAGCAGCCGAACCGACACCGCCCGTAGGGAGCAGTACTTC. Translated: CASSRTDTARREQYF.

This chain connects TRBV4-1 to TRBJ2-7; the match to TRBD1 covers 8 bases. The V gene end was trimmed by 5 bases and the J gene end by 1 base; junction bases not matched to a gene: 7. The length of the CDR3 is 15 residues. Looked up from germline, CDR1 is MGHRA and CDR2 is YSYEKL. CDR3 sequence: CASSARTGNSYEQYF. CDR3 nucleotide sequence: TGCGCCAGCAGCGCCCGGACAGGGAATTCCTACGAGCAGTACTTC.

This chain uses TRBV11-2 with TRBJ2-7, with D perhaps TRBD1 (6 bases). CDR1 SGHAT and CDR2 FQNNGV come from the germline V gene. The CDR3 is made up of 15 amino acids. The ends were cut back, 0 bases at V and 2 bases at J, with 11 bases in the middle. As DNA, the CDR3 is TGTGCCAGCAGCTTAGATCCGGGACATGCCTACGAGCAGTACTTC. Residues: CASSLDPGHAYEQYF.

The chain uses TRBV4-1 and TRBJ2-1, with 13 bases identical to TRBD2. CDR3 length: 17 amino acids. Germline CDR1 is MGHRA and CDR2 is YSYEKL. V shed 0 bases and J 8 bases; nucleotides not matched to a gene: 7. CDR3 sequence (DNA): TGCGCCAGCAGCCAAGATCCGGGGACTAGCGGGATGTATGAGCAGTTCTTC. Its protein is CASSQDPGTSGMYEQFF.

The chain is built from TRBV25-1 and TRBJ1-4; a weak D match, TRBD1 (6 bases). This CDR3 has 14 amino acids. Germline lookup yields CDR1 MGHDK and CDR2 SYGVNS. V was pared by 8 bases and J by 7 bases, with 17 bases between. The CDR3 reads CASRGYPQGEKLFF. The CDR3 coding sequence is TGTGCCAGCCGGGGCTATCCACAGGGTGAAAAACTGTTTTTT.

For the CDR3, the DNA is TGTGCCAGCAGTCGAGATGGAACAGACGCTCAGCCCCAGCATTTT. This sequence encodes CASSRDGTDAQPQHF. The chain has TRBV27 and TRBJ1-5; D remains unclear. V lost 5 bases and J 6 bases, leaving 17 bases between the germline ends. The CDR3 is 15 residues long. Per germline, CDR1 MNHEY and CDR2 SMNVEV (reference sequence).